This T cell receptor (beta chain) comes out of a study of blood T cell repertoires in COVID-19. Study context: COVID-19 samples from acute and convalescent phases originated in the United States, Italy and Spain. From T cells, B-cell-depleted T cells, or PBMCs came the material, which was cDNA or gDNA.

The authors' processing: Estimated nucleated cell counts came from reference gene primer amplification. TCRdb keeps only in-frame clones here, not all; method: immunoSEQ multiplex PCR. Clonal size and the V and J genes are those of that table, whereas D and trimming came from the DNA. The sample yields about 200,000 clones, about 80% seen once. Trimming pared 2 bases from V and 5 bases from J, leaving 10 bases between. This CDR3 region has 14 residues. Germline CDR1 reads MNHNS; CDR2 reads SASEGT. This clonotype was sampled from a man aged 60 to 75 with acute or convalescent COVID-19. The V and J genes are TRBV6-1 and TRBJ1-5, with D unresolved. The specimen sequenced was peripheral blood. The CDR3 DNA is TGTGCCAGCAGTGAAACCCAGATCTATCAGCCCCAGCATTTT. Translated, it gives CASSETQIYQPQHF.